Reported below is one T cell receptor beta chain. It lacks a known antigen. One base away there is no much larger clone; base qualities are not given. This sample is part of a study of a mutant IDH1 vaccine in newly diagnosed glioma (TCRdb year 2021). For context, the study as a whole: Patients were given eight vaccinations, in weeks 1, 3, 5, 7, 11, 15, 19 and 23, which matched visits V03 through V10. Longitudinal TCRB deep sequencing was performed for some 25 treated patients wherever samples were available for exploratory analyses. Of the 25 to 40 patients who were treated, approximately 62% were male and roughly 38% were female, and the mean age was around 40 years. Prior to enrollment, patients had been given standard therapy consisting of radiotherapy alone, temozolomide alone, or radiochemotherapy with temozolomide, with the combination given to most patients. Six visits were used for peripheral blood collection: V03 (baseline), V05, V07, V10, V12 and V13. In the chemotherapy-containing groups, vaccination started alongside temozolomide cycles, whereas in patients who had radiotherapy alone it started 4-6 weeks after radiotherapy.

Its CDR3 holds 15 amino acids, cysteine through phenylalanine. Only CDR3 DNA is held: 45 bases, read in frame from base 1. CDR1 SGHVS and CDR2 FQNEAQ were looked up in the germline V gene. V loses 3 bases at its end and J loses 3 bases; junction bases beyond the gene matches: 5. According to the study, the label for this sample's time point signals: week 5, during vaccination. Each vaccine dose was 300 ug of a 20-mer mutant IDH1 peptide in Montanide, given subcutaneously with topical imiquimod. Newly diagnosed WHO grade 3 or 4 IDH1-mutant astrocytomas showing loss of nuclear ATRX were present in the donors. The samples were drawn from NOA16, a multicentre, single-arm, open-label phase I trial in Germany that tested a mutant IDH1 peptide vaccine in humans for the first time. Genomic DNA for TCRB sequencing was isolated from EDTA blood with the DNeasy Blood and Tissue Kit. Study-level results and caveats: The authors noted that analyses of patient blood samples could not be reproduced because of sample limitations. No apparent relationship was observed between pseudoprogression and alterations in the top peripheral T cell clonotypes detected by TCRB sequencing. PBMC samples for TCRB deep sequencing were selected based on availability. Vaccine-induced immune responses across multiple MHC alleles were detected in over 80% of patients.

Library preparation employed the immunoSEQ multiplex PCR assay. Rearranged TCR beta chain sequences were amplified using the hsTCRB Kit according to the manufacturer's protocol. TCRB libraries were sequenced on an Illumina MiSeq. The published analysis was carried out like this. The kit vendor's proprietary platform handled demultiplexing, trimming and gene mapping. Entries here come from immuneACCESS through TCRdb and include only in-frame sequences with V and J called. Some clones fail to appear in such tables; in the studies checked, an unresolved V gene covers under half of the shortfall, and the cause of the remainder is unknown. V, J and clone size are those of that table, while D and trimming were read from the DNA. For this sample the table gives 25,000 to 35,000 clones, of which 87% were detected only once. The ten top clones hold about 3.1% of the sample.

The sequencing used peripheral blood mononuclear cells (PBMCs), collected from a glioma patient whose treatment included an IDH1 peptide vaccine. This chain joins TRBV7-8 to TRBJ2-3; TRBD2 fits 8 bases in the junction. This clonotype was obtained from a woman in her thirties or forties with glioma. Some clones in this sample may be carry-over from other donors' samples. In nucleotides, the sequence is TGTGCCAGCAGCTTCTTGGGACTAGGTACAGATACGCAGTATTTT. Its protein is CASSFLGLGTDTQYF.